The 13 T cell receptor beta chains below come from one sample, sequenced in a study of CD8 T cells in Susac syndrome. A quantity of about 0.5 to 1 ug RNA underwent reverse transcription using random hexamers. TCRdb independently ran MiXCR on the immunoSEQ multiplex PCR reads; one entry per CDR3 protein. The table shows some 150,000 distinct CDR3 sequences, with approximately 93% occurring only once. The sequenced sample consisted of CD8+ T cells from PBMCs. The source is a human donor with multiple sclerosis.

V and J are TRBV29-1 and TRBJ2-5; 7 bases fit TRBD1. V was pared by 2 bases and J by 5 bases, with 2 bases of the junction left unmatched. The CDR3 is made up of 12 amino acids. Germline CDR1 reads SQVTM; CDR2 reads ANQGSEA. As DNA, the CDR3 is TGCAGCGTTGAACACAGGGGCGAGACCCAGTACTTC. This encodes CSVEHRGETQYF. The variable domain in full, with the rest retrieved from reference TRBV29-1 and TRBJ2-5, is SAVISQKPSRDICQRGTSLTIQCQVDSQVTMMFWYRQQPGQSLTLIATANQGSEATYESGFVIDKFPISRPNLTFSTLTVSNMSPEDSSIYLCSVEHRGETQYFGPGTRLLVL.

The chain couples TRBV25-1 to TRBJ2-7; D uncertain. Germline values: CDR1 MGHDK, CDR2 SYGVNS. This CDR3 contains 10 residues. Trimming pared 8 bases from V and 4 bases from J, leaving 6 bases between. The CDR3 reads CASAGYEQYF. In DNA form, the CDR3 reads TGTGCCAGCGCAGGTTACGAGCAGTACTTC.

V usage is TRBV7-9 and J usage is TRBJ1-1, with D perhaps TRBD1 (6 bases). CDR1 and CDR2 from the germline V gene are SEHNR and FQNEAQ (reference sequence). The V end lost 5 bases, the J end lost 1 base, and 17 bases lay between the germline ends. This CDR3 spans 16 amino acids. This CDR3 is CASSPSGGGGNTEAFF. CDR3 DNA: TGTGCCAGCAGCCCGAGCGGGGGCGGGGGGAACACTGAAGCTTTCTTT.

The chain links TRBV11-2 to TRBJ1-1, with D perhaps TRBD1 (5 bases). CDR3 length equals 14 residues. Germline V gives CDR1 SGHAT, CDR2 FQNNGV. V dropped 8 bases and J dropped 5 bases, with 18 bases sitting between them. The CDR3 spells CASPRLGERTEAFF. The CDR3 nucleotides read TGTGCCAGCCCTCGTTTGGGGGAGCGGACTGAAGCTTTCTTT.

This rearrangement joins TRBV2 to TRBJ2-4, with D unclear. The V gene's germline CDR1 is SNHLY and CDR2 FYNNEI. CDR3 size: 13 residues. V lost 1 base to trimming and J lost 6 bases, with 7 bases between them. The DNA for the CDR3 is TGTGCCAGCAGTGAAGGGTTTGTAAACATTCAGTACTTC. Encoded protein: CASSEGFVNIQYF. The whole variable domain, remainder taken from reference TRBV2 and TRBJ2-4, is EPEVTQTPSHQVTQMGQEVILRCVPISNHLYFYWYRQILGQKVEFLVSFYNNEISEKSEIFDDQFSVERPDGSNFTLKIRSTKLEDSAMYFCASSEGFVNIQYFGAGTRLSVL.

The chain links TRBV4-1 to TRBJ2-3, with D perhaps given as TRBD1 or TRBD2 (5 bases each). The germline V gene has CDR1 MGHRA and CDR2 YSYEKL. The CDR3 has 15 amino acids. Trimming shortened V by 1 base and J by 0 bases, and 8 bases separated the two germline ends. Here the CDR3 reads CASSQGGPSTDTQYF. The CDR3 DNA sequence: TGCGCCAGCAGCCAAGGGGGACCTAGCACAGATACGCAGTATTTT.

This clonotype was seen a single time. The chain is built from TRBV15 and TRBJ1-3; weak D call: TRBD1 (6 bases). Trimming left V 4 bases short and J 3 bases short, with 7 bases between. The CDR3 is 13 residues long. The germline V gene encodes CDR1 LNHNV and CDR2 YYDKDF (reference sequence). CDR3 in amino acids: CATSKQGGNTIYF. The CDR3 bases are TGTGCCACCAGCAAACAGGGTGGAAACACCATATATTTT.

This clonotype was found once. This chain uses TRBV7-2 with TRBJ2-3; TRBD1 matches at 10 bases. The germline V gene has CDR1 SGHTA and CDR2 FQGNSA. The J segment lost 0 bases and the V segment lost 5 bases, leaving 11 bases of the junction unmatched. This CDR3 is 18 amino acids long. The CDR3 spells CASSLRQGARASTDTQYF. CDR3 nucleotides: TGTGCCAGCAGCCTTCGACAGGGGGCTCGGGCTAGCACAGATACGCAGTATTTT.

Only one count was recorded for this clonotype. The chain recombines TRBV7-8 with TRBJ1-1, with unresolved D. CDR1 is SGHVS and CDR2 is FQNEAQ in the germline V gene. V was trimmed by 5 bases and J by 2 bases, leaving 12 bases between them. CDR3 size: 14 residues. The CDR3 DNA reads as TGTGCCAGCAGCCCATATGCGGACAACACTGAAGCTTTCTTT. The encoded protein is CASSPYADNTEAFF.

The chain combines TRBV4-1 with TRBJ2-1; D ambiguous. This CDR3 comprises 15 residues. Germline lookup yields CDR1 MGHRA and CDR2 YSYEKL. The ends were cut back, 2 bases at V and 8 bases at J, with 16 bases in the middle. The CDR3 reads CASSQRAGIKDEQFF. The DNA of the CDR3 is TGCGCCAGCAGCCAACGGGCAGGTATTAAGGATGAGCAGTTCTTC.

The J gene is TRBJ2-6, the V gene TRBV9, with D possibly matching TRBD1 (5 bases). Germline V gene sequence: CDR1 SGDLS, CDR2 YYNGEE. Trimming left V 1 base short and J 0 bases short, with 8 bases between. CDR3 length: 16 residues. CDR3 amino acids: CASSVTRASGANVLTF. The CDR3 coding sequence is TGTGCCAGCAGCGTAACCAGGGCCTCTGGGGCCAACGTCCTGACTTTC.

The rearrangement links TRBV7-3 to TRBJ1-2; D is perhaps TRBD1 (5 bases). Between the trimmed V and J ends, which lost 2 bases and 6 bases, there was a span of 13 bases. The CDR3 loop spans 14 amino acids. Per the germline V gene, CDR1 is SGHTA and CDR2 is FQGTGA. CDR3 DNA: TGTGCCAGCAGCTTATCAGGGTATCGCAATGGCTACACCTTC. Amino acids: CASSLSGYRNGYTF.

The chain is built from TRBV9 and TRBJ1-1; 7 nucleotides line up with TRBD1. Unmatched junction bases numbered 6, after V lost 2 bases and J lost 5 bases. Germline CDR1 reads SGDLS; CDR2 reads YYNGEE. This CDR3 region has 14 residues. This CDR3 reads CASSVGRGRTEAFF. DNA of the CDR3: TGTGCCAGCAGCGTCGGGAGGGGGCGGACTGAAGCTTTCTTT.